This T cell receptor (beta chain) was recorded in a study of post-analysis software for immune sequencing data. Findings and limits, study-wide: Strong co-clustering by F measure was evident for samples that had been prepared in the same batch. About 5 TRBV segments occurring more often in patients than controls included TRBV5-6, TRBV5-1 and TRBV20-1.

Germline CDR1 reads SNHLY; CDR2 reads FYNNEI. Trimming took off 2 bases at V and 0 bases at J, with 17 bases between the two ends. The length of the CDR3 is 17 residues. This clonotype was counted only a few times. Its antigen is unidentified. Tagging with unique molecular identifiers was a feature of the TCR beta cDNA libraries. One entry per CDR3 protein results from TCRdb running MiXCR on the PCR reads. The sample has roughly 620,000 distinct CDR3 sequences, around 47% seen once. The sample taken for sequencing was blood. This sequence was found in a girl aged 5-17 years with multiple sclerosis. The chain couples TRBV2 to TRBJ2-7, with D unclear. The CDR3 protein is CASSERLGVAFSYEQYF. As DNA, the CDR3 is TGTGCCAGCAGTGAAAGGCTTGGGGTGGCCTTCTCCTACGAGCAGTACTTC.